The 4 T cell receptor beta chains below were found in one sample sequenced in a study of cytomegalovirus exposure and HLA in healthy donors. Amplification used 60 Vbeta primers and 13 Jbeta primers. Profiled with immunoSEQ multiplex PCR; TCRdb holds only in-frame clones, not every one. Among about 170,000 clones listed, approximately 73% were seen once. The sequencing sample was made of PBMCs. The receptor set was obtained from a woman aged 18 to 35 in good health and CMV-seropositive.

V and J are TRBV4-2 and TRBJ2-1, with 8 bases that match TRBD2. This CDR3 region has 15 residues. J was trimmed by 5 bases and V by 3 bases; bases with no gene match: 6. Germline CDR1 reads LGHNA; CDR2 reads YNFKEQ. The DNA for the CDR3 is TGTGCCAGCAGCCAGTATAGCGGGGTGAACAATGAGCAGTTCTTC. Residues: CASSQYSGVNNEQFF.

This rearrangement joins TRBV7-3 to TRBJ2-5; 9 bases are shared with TRBD1. V was clipped by 3 bases and J by 0 bases; unmatched bases: 8. The CDR3 extends over 17 amino acids. The germline CDR1 and CDR2 sequences are SGHTA and FQGTGA. CDR3 loop: CASSLDGTGLYQETQYF. The CDR3, as DNA: TGTGCCAGCAGCTTGGACGGGACAGGGCTGTACCAAGAGACCCAGTACTTC.

V usage is TRBV7-8 and J usage is TRBJ1-1; D gene ambiguous. Germline V gives CDR1 SGHVS, CDR2 FQNEAQ. Trimming took off 1 base at V and 2 bases at J, with 8 bases between the two ends. This CDR3 comprises 14 residues. The CDR3 DNA follows: TGTGCCAGCAGCTTAGTAGGTAGCAACACTGAAGCTTTCTTT. Translating it yields CASSLVGSNTEAFF. Full variable domain (missing parts from reference TRBV7-8 and TRBJ1-1): GAGVSQSPRYKVAKRGQDVALRCDPISGHVSLFWYQQALGQGPEFLTYFQNEAQLDKSGLPSDRFFAERPEGSVSTLKIQRTQQEDSAVYLCASSLVGSNTEAFFGQGTRLTVV.

This sequence joins TRBV6-5 and TRBJ1-5; 8 bases align to TRBD1. CDR3 length: 15 residues. V gave up 7 bases and J gave up 0 bases; unmatched junction bases: 5. The germline gives CDR1 MNHEY, CDR2 SVGAGI. DNA of the CDR3: TGTGCCAGCAACCCGGGACAGGCTAGCAATCAGCCCCAGCATTTT. Translating gives CASNPGQASNQPQHF.